These T cell receptor beta chains were read from a single sample in a study of metastatic and nonmetastatic thyroid tumors. With MiXCR, TCRdb called clones anew from the PCR reads. Among under 35,000 clones listed, roughly 36% were seen once. Sequenced sample: tumor tissue. These receptors all stem from a female donor with papillary thyroid cancer or a benign thyroid nodule (not recorded which). Some clones in this sample may be carry-over from other donors' samples. The CDR3 runs from the conserved cysteine through the conserved F or W. A D gene is named only where the DNA matches it firmly. A row's size may be missing; if present it is once, few, many or a size class.

j_gene,d_gene,abundance,len,v_gene,CDR3aa,CDR3nt
TRBJ2-3,.,few,14,TRBV12-3/TRBV12-4,CASSGTISTDTQYF,TGTGCCAGCAGCGGGACAATTAGCACAGATACGCAGTATTTT
TRBJ2-5,.,few,14,TRBV7-8,CASSEGLFQETQYF,TGTGCCAGCAGCGAGGGACTGTTCCAAGAGACCCAGTACTTC
TRBJ1-6,.,few,15,TRBV6-1,CASRNAGSRNSPLHF,TGTGCCAGCAGAAACGCCGGGTCTAGAAATTCACCCCTCCACTTT
TRBJ2-1,.,.,13,TRBV12-5,CASGFDKGNEQFF,TGTGCTAGTGGTTTCGATAAGGGAAATGAGCAGTTCTTC
TRBJ2-5,TRBD1,few,13,TRBV30,CAWSPGQGQTQYF,TGTGCCTGGAGTCCGGGACAGGGGCAGACCCAGTACTTC
TRBJ1-2,.,.,16,TRBV2,CASKRGRKNNPSGYTF,TGTGCCAGCAAGAGGGGCAGGAAAAACAACCCTAGCGGCTACACCTTC
TRBJ2-7,TRBD2,.,16,TRBV7-8,CASSLGPGTSWYEQYF,TGTGCCAGCAGCTTAGGCCCCGGGACTAGCTGGTACGAGCAGTACTTC
TRBJ2-3,TRBD2,many,16,TRBV11-2,CASSLGRGGGTDTQYF,TGTGCCAGCAGCTTAGGCCGGGGAGGGGGCACAGATACGCAGTATTTT
TRBJ2-3,.,.,13,TRBV6-1,CASSPISGDTQYF,TGTGCCAGCAGTCCCATTAGCGGAGATACGCAGTATTTT
TRBJ2-6,.,.,15,TRBV2,CASSRTVGGANVLTF,TGTGCCAGCAGTAGGACAGTTGGTGGGGCCAACGTCCTGACTTTC
TRBJ1-5,.,few,12,TRBV2,CASSTSNQPQHF,TGTGCCAGCAGTACCAGCAATCAGCCCCAGCATTTT
TRBJ2-5,.,.,15,TRBV20-1,CSARDSEGLTETQYF,TGCAGTGCTAGAGATTCGGAGGGCCTGACAGAGACCCAGTACTTC
TRBJ2-7,TRBD2,.,15,TRBV9,CASSVDGRSSYEQYF,TGTGCCAGCAGCGTAGACGGGAGGAGCTCCTACGAGCAGTACTTC
TRBJ2-7,TRBD1,.,11,TRBV5-1,CASRQGYEQYF,TGCGCCAGTCGACAGGGATACGAGCAGTACTTC
TRBJ2-7,.,few,14,TRBV6-5,CASSSTGGSYEQYF,TGTGCCAGCAGTTCCACCGGGGGCTCCTACGAGCAGTACTTC
TRBJ2-3,.,.,14,TRBV10-1,CASSRYKQEDTQYF,TGCGCCAGCAGTCGTTATAAACAGGAGGATACGCAGTATTTT
TRBJ1-2,.,.,14,TRBV12-3/TRBV12-4,CASIFDSQNYCYTF,TGTGCCAGCATTTTCGACAGCCAGAACTATTGCTACACCTTC
TRBJ1-4,TRBD1,few,13,TRBV6-5,CASSTGAVEKLFF,TGTGCCAGCAGTACAGGGGCTGTTGAAAAACTGTTTTTT
TRBJ2-2,.,.,16,TRBV28,CASTTQGVRNTGELFF,TGTGCCAGCACCACGCAGGGTGTAAGAAACACCGGGGAGCTGTTTTTT
TRBJ2-5,.,.,12,TRBV5-1,CASSLNQETQYF,TGCGCCAGCAGCTTAAACCAAGAGACCCAGTACTTC
TRBJ2-7,TRBD1,few,15,TRBV28,CASSPTGGVSKEQYF,TGTGCCAGCAGCCCGACAGGGGGTGTAAGTAAGGAGCAGTACTTC
TRBJ2-7,.,few,11,TRBV27,CASGGSDEQYF,TGTGCCAGCGGGGGTTCCGACGAGCAGTACTTC